The next 10 T cell receptor beta chains were all read from a single sample in a study of T cells in tuberculosis. The data were produced by immunoSEQ multiplex PCR, yet TCRdb's version contains in-frame clones alone and is incomplete. Among some 10,000 clones listed, around 94% were seen once. Sample: PBMCs. All receptors derive from an adult with tuberculosis.

The rearrangement links TRBV5-8 to TRBJ2-3; maybe TRBD1 (5 bases). The length of the CDR3 is 15 residues. Germline V gene data show CDR1 as SGHTS and CDR2 as YDEGEE. Trimming took 2 bases from V and 2 from J, leaving 12 bases between them. The CDR3 sequence is CASSLGARTTDTQYF. DNA for the CDR3: TGTGCCAGCAGCTTAGGGGCCAGAACCACAGATACGCAGTATTTT.

V and J are TRBV6-5 and TRBJ2-7; 11 positions match TRBD2. Germline CDR1 is MNHEY and CDR2 is SVGAGI. The CDR3 loop spans 14 amino acids. V lost 5 bases to trimming and J lost 3 bases; unmatched junction nucleotides: 3. This CDR3 reads CASSKGLADYEQYF. The CDR3 bases are TGTGCCAGCAGTAAGGGACTAGCGGACTACGAGCAGTACTTC.

This clone turned up a few times. The V call is TRBV6-6, the J call TRBJ2-1; 7 bases are a match to TRBD2. Germline values: CDR1 MNHNY, CDR2 SVGAGI (reference sequence). Germline trimming cut 5 bases from V and 0 bases from J; bases unmatched to any gene: 4. CDR3 length: 15 amino acids. The CDR3 sequence: CASSLAESSYNEQFF. CDR3 sequence (DNA): TGTGCCAGCAGTCTAGCGGAGAGCTCCTACAATGAGCAGTTCTTC.

V gene TRBV6-5 combines with J gene TRBJ1-2, with 7 positions matching TRBD1. CDR1 MNHEY and CDR2 SVGAGI come from the germline V gene. The CDR3 consists of 15 residues. The ends lost 3 bases at V and 5 bases at J; junction bases unmatched: 9. DNA of the CDR3: TGTGCCAGCAGTTATGGGCCGGGACAGAGTTATGGCTACACCTTC. The encoded protein is CASSYGPGQSYGYTF.

This chain links TRBV5-1 with TRBJ2-5, with TRBD1 identical over 11 bases. The germline CDR1 and CDR2 sequences are SGHRS and YFSETQ. The CDR3 loop spans 15 amino acids. The junction had 7 bases not matched to a gene; V was cut back by 4 bases and J by 5 bases. The CDR3 is CASSTGQGAWETQYF. In DNA, the CDR3 is TGCGCCAGCAGCACAGGACAGGGGGCATGGGAGACCCAGTACTTC. The full variable domain, rest sourced from reference TRBV5-1 and TRBJ2-5, is KAGVTQTPRYLIKTRGQQVTLSCSPISGHRSVSWYQQTPGQGLQFLFEYFSETQRNKGNFPGRFSGRQFSNSRSEMNVSTLELGDSALYLCASSTGQGAWETQYFGPGTRLLVL.

The rearrangement uses TRBV2 and TRBJ1-2; TRBD1 matches 7 bases. The length of the CDR3 is 13 residues. Germline CDR1 and CDR2: SNHLY and FYNNEI. V dropped 6 bases and J dropped 3; count of bases not matched to a gene: 4. In nucleotides, the CDR3 is TGTGCCAGCAGAGACACAGGGGACTATGGCTACACCTTC. Residues: CASRDTGDYGYTF.

This clone was detected only once. The chain recombines TRBV27 with TRBJ2-1; 16 positions agree with TRBD2. V shed 5 bases, J shed 6 bases, and the junction held 4 bases outside the gene matches. Germline V CDR1 and CDR2: MNHEY, SMNVEV (reference sequence). This CDR3 spans 16 amino acids. CDR3 sequence: CASSGGTSGRANEQFF. The CDR3 region has the DNA TGTGCCAGCAGTGGGGGGACTAGCGGGAGGGCCAATGAGCAGTTCTTC.

This sequence joins TRBV14 and TRBJ1-2; D gene uncertain. The germline CDR1 and CDR2 sequences are SGHDN and FVKESK. Deletions cut 0 bases from V and 10 bases from J, with 9 bases between. This CDR3 contains 12 residues. CDR3 sequence (DNA): TGTGCCAGCAGCCAAGATAGAAACGCCTACACCTTC. Translated, it gives CASSQDRNAYTF.

The CDR3 nucleotides are TGTGCCAGCAGCTCGACAGCCCTCTCCTACGAGCAGTACTTC. Its translation: CASSSTALSYEQYF. The chain employs TRBV5-4 and TRBJ2-7; perhaps TRBD1 as D (5 bases). CDR1 is SGHNT, CDR2 YYREEE, per germline (reference sequence). With 3 bases removed from V and 0 bases from J, the gap between germline ends came to 10 bases. The CDR3 is 14 residues long.

This sequence joins TRBV19 and TRBJ2-7; D is possibly TRBD1 (6 bases). Germline V gives CDR1 LNHDA, CDR2 SQIVND (reference sequence). CDR3 length: 14 amino acids. V was trimmed by 4 bases and J by 6 bases, leaving 16 bases between them. The CDR3 here is CASSKNRDPLEQYF. CDR3 in DNA: TGTGCCAGTAGTAAGAACAGGGATCCCCTCGAGCAGTACTTC.